These 21 T cell receptor beta chains were all obtained from the same sample, sequenced in a study of T cell changes during pregnancy in multiple sclerosis. Data came from immunoSEQ multiplex PCR; TCRdb stores just in-frame clones and leaves some out. The sample lists about 36,000 clones, roughly nine tenths occurring once. Sequencing was performed on CD4+ T cells from peripheral blood mononuclear cells, taken after pregnancy. Every receptor here comes from a female donor with multiple sclerosis, enrolled in a pregnancy study.

This chain uses TRBV7-4 with TRBJ2-2, with 8 bases identical to TRBD1. The CDR3 totals 16 residues. The V and J ends lost 6 bases and 2 bases, in that order; junction bases with no gene match: 8. Germline V lookup: CDR1 SGHVT, CDR2 SQSDAQ. The CDR3 coding sequence is TGTGCCAGCAGAGGGTTACAGGGGGGTAACACCGGGGAGCTGTTTTTT. It encodes CASRGLQGGNTGELFF.

This clone was seen only a few times. The chain carries TRBV9 and TRBJ1-5, with TRBD1 identical over 7 bases. Unmatched junction bases numbered 2, after V lost 0 bases and J lost 2 bases. The CDR3 runs to 15 residues. Germline V gene data show CDR1 as SGDLS and CDR2 as YYNGEE. CDR3 in amino acids: CASSVEGAGNQPQHF. CDR3 DNA: TGTGCCAGCAGCGTAGAGGGGGCTGGCAATCAGCCCCAGCATTTT. The variable domain in full, with the rest retrieved from reference TRBV9 and TRBJ1-5, is DSGVTQTPKHLITATGQRVTLRCSPRSGDLSVYWYQQSLDQGLQFLIQYYNGEERAKGNILERFSAQQFPDLHSELNLSSLELGDSALYFCASSVEGAGNQPQHFGDGTRLSIL.

The chain carries TRBV7-8 and TRBJ2-5, with TRBD1 identical over 9 bases. From germline, CDR1 is SGHVS and CDR2 FQNEAQ. Trimming removed 3 bases from V and 2 bases from J; junction bases left unmatched: 1. The CDR3 loop spans 14 amino acids. The CDR3 bases are TGTGCCAGCAGCTTGGACAGGGGACAAGAGACCCAGTACTTC. As protein: CASSLDRGQETQYF.

This rearrangement joins TRBV7-2 to TRBJ2-1, with TRBD2 identical over 9 bases. Trimming cost V 8 bases and J 8 bases; bases outside gene matches: 10. The germline V gene encodes CDR1 SGHTA and CDR2 FQGNSA. There are 14 residues in the CDR3. DNA of the CDR3: TGTGCCAGCCGCTGGGCGGGGGGGCCCGATGAGCAGTTCTTC. Its protein is CASRWAGGPDEQFF.

The rearrangement joins TRBV27 to TRBJ1-2, with a weak D call TRBD1 (6 bases). Per the germline V gene, CDR1 is MNHEY and CDR2 is SMNVEV (reference sequence). V gave up 3 bases and J gave up 0 bases, with 14 bases separating them. The CDR3 is 16 amino acids. The chain's CDR3 is CASSFTGDTTNYGYTF. As DNA, the CDR3 is TGTGCCAGCAGTTTCACCGGGGACACCACTAACTATGGCTACACCTTC.

The CDR3 DNA follows: TGTGCCAGCAGTTTATATACAGGGGAGAATGGCTACACCTTC. Translated: CASSLYTGENGYTF. The rearrangement uses TRBV28 and TRBJ1-2; 7 bases are shared with TRBD1. This CDR3 spans 14 amino acids. The J segment lost 6 bases and the V segment lost 1 base, leaving 5 bases of the junction unmatched. Germline V gene lookup returns CDR1 MDHEN and CDR2 SYDVKM.

This chain links TRBV7-9 with TRBJ1-2, with 12 bases identical to TRBD1. CDR1 and CDR2 from the germline V gene are SEHNR and FQNEAQ (reference sequence). J lost 5 bases, V lost 1 base, and 5 bases had no gene match. This CDR3 contains 16 residues. CDR3 sequence: CASSLGGQGAIYGYTF. The CDR3 region has the DNA TGTGCCAGCAGCTTAGGGGGACAGGGGGCCATATATGGCTACACCTTC.

The count of this clone is one. The J gene is TRBJ1-2, the V gene TRBV6-1; D is perhaps TRBD1 (5 bases). V dropped 6 bases and J dropped 6 bases, with 14 bases sitting between them. Germline lookup yields CDR1 MNHNS and CDR2 SASEGT. The CDR3 loop spans 13 amino acids. The CDR3 is CASSHQGGDGYTF. The CDR3 DNA reads as TGTGCCAGCAGCCATCAGGGAGGGGATGGCTACACCTTC.

The chain links TRBV25-1 to TRBJ1-2; the D gene is possibly TRBD1 (6 bases). Trimming stripped 7 bases from V and 5 bases from J, with 14 bases between. There are 13 residues in the CDR3. The germline gives CDR1 MGHDK, CDR2 SYGVNS. CDR3 residues: CASNGPRGYGYTF. CDR3 nucleotide sequence: TGTGCCAGCAATGGACCCAGGGGTTATGGCTACACCTTC.

The genes are TRBV2 and TRBJ2-7; TRBD2 aligns across 7 bases. CDR1 is SNHLY and CDR2 is FYNNEI in the germline V gene. Trimming at V came to 8 bases and at J to 0 bases, leaving 1 base not matched to a gene. CDR3 length: 12 residues. CDR3 nucleotides: TGTGCCAGCGGGGGGGGCTCCTACGAGCAGTACTTC. Translation: CASGGGSYEQYF.

This clone was counted once. The chain employs TRBV19 and TRBJ2-2; 12 nucleotides match TRBD1. Germline V gene sequence: CDR1 LNHDA, CDR2 SQIVND (reference sequence). V lost 5 bases, J lost 6 bases, and 7 bases stayed unmatched. The CDR3 runs to 16 residues. The CDR3 spells CASSARDRGPSGELFF. As DNA, the CDR3 is TGTGCCAGTAGTGCCCGGGACAGGGGGCCCTCCGGGGAGCTGTTTTTT.

The rearrangement uses TRBV29-1 and TRBJ2-1; a possible D gene is TRBD1 (6 bases). The CDR3 has 12 amino acids. Germline CDR1 is SQVTM and CDR2 is ANQGSEA. V was clipped by 5 bases and J by 7 bases, with 12 bases between them. The CDR3 sequence: CSVRTGKNEQFF. DNA for the CDR3: TGCAGCGTTCGTACAGGGAAGAATGAGCAGTTCTTC.

The chain recombines TRBV28 with TRBJ1-4; TRBD1 matches at 10 bases. The V gene end was trimmed by 4 bases and the J gene end by 9 bases; junction bases not matched to a gene: 11. Germline loops: CDR1 MDHEN, CDR2 SYDVKM. The CDR3 runs 16 residues. The CDR3 loop reads CASSYPQGQGSKKLFF. In DNA, the CDR3 is TGTGCCAGCAGTTACCCCCAGGGACAGGGGTCTAAAAAACTGTTTTTT.

The chain uses TRBV27 and TRBJ2-5, with 8 bases matching TRBD1. With V trimmed by 6 bases and J by 7 bases, 7 bases remained unmatched. CDR1 and CDR2 (germline): MNHEY, SMNVEV (reference sequence). The CDR3 is 13 residues long. This CDR3 reads CASRPTGVSTQYF. The DNA of the CDR3 is TGTGCCAGCAGGCCGACAGGGGTGTCGACCCAGTACTTC.

The V and J genes are TRBV11-2 and TRBJ1-4, with TRBD1 as a possible D gene (5 bases). Trimming pared 5 bases from V and 4 bases from J, leaving 11 bases between. This CDR3 contains 14 residues. The germline V gene encodes CDR1 SGHAT and CDR2 FQNNGV. The DNA for the CDR3 is TGTGCCAGCAGCCGTGGGGGGTTTAATGAAAAACTGTTTTTT. Translation gives CASSRGGFNEKLFF.

The chain couples TRBV5-1 to TRBJ2-3, with 9 bases fitting TRBD2. Trimming took 0 bases from V and 6 from J; bases not matched to a gene: 5. Germline V gene sequence: CDR1 SGHRS, CDR2 YFSETQ. This CDR3 contains 15 residues. The CDR3 spells CASSLGLAVGDTQYF. The CDR3 region has the DNA TGCGCCAGCAGCTTGGGACTAGCGGTGGGGGATACGCAGTATTTT.

V is TRBV9 and J is TRBJ2-1, with 9 bases identical to TRBD1. Germline CDR1 SGDLS, CDR2 YYNGEE. The CDR3 spans 15 residues. The J segment lost 8 bases and the V segment lost 4 bases, leaving 10 bases of the junction unmatched. The CDR3 loop reads CASSFAGTGTHEQFF. DNA for the CDR3: TGTGCCAGCAGCTTCGCCGGGACAGGGACCCATGAGCAGTTCTTC.

The CDR3 here is CTSSPRLAGGPGDTQYF. The DNA of the CDR3 is TGCACCAGCAGCCCCCGACTAGCGGGGGGGCCTGGGGATACGCAGTATTTT. The chain is built from TRBV1 and TRBJ2-3; the D segment call TRBD2 is taken from the table without a DNA check. TRBV1 counts as a pseudogene. The CDR3 has 17 amino acids.

J is TRBJ2-2 and V is TRBV7-9, with D perhaps TRBD1 (5 bases). The length of the CDR3 is 14 residues. Per the germline V gene, CDR1 is SEHNR and CDR2 is FQNEAQ (reference sequence). The V gene lost 1 base and the J gene lost 4 bases, with 7 bases spanning the gap. As DNA, the CDR3 is TGTGCCAGCAGCTTAGTAGGGGCCACCGGGGAGCTGTTTTTT. Protein: CASSLVGATGELFF.

V gene TRBV7-2 combines with J gene TRBJ1-1; D may be TRBD1 (5 bases). The germline V gene has CDR1 SGHTA and CDR2 FQGNSA. The V and J ends lost 1 base and 4 bases respectively, with 13 bases between them. This CDR3 region has 15 residues. The CDR3 DNA reads TGTGCCAGCAGCTTAGTTGGCGGGGCCTCCACTGAAGCTTTCTTT. Translated, it gives CASSLVGGASTEAFF.

The J gene is TRBJ1-1, the V gene TRBV2, with D possibly TRBD1 on 6 matching bases. The CDR3 covers 14 residues. Germline lookup yields CDR1 SNHLY and CDR2 FYNNEI. V was trimmed by 5 bases and J by 4 bases, leaving 14 bases between them. CDR3 coding DNA: TGTGCCAGCAGTCCCAAGGGGGGGAGCACTGAAGCTTTCTTT. This sequence encodes CASSPKGGSTEAFF.